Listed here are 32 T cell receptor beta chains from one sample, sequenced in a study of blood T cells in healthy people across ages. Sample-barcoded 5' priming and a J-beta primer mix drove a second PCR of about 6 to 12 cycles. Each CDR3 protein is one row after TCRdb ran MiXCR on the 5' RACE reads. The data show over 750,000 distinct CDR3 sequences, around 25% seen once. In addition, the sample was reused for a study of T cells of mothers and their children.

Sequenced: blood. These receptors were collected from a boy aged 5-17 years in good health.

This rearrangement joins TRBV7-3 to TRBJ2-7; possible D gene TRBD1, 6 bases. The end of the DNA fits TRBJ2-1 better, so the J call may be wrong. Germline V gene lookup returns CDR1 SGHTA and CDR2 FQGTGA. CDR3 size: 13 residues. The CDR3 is CASSIGQFNEQFF. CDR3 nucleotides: TGTGCCAGCAGCATAGGACAGTTTAATGAGCAGTTCTTC.

The CDR3 sequence: CASRPTSGGSYNEQFF. In nucleotides, the CDR3 is TGTGCCAGCAGGCCAACTAGCGGTGGCTCCTACAATGAGCAGTTCTTC. This sequence joins TRBV12-3 or TRBV12-4 and TRBJ2-1; 8 nucleotides line up with TRBD2. The CDR3 length is 16 residues. The ends lost 6 bases at V and 0 bases at J; junction bases unmatched: 7.

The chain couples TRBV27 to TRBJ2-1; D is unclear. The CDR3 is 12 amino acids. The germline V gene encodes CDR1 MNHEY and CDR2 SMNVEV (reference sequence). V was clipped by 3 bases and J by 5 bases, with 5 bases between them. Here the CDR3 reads CASSFPNNEQFF. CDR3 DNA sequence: TGTGCCAGCAGTTTCCCTAACAATGAGCAGTTCTTC.

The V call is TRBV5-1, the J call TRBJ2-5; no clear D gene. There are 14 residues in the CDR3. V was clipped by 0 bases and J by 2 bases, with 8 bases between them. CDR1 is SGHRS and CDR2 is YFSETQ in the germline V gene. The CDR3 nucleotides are TGCGCCAGCAGCTTGGATGACTTACAAGAGACCCAGTACTTC. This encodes CASSLDDLQETQYF.

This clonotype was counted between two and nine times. The CDR3 here is CASSLGVVPEQFF. The CDR3 DNA reads as TGTGCCAGCAGTCTAGGTGTCGTCCCCGAGCAGTTCTTC. The V and J genes are TRBV5-6 and TRBJ2-5; no clear D. The J call may be wrong; the DNA end is better matched by TRBJ2-1. CDR1 SGHDT and CDR2 YYEEEE come from the germline V gene. The CDR3 totals 13 residues.

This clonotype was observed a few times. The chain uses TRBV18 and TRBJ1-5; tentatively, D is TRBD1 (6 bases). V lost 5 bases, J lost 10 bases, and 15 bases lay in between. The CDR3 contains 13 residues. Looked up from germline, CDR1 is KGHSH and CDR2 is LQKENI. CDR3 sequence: CASSNTGLIPQHF. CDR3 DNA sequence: TGTGCCAGCTCAAACACAGGGTTGATACCCCAGCATTTT.

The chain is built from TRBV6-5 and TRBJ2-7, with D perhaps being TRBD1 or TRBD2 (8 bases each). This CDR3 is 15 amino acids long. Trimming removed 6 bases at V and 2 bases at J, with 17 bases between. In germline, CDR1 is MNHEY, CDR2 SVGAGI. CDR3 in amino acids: CASRRGDRIPYEQYF. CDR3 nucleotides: TGTGCCAGCAGGCGGGGGGACAGGATCCCCTACGAGCAGTACTTC.

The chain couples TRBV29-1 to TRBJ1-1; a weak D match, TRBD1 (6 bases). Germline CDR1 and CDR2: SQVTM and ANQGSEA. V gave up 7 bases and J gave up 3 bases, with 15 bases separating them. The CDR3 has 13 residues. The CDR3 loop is CSGKGVLYTEAFF. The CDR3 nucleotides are TGCAGCGGAAAGGGGGTCCTGTACACTGAAGCTTTCTTT.

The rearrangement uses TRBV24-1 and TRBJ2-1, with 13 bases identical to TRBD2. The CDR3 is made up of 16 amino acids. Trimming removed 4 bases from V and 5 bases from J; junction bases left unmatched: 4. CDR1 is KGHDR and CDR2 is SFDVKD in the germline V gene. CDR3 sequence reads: CATSDKTSGRDNEQFF. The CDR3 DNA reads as TGTGCCACCAGTGACAAAACTAGCGGGAGGGACAATGAGCAGTTCTTC.

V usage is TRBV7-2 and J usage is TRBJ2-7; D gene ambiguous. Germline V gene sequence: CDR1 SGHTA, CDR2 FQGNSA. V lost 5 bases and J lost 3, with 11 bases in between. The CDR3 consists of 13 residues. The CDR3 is CASSPKLGYEQYF. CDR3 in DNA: TGTGCCAGCAGCCCGAAGCTAGGCTACGAGCAGTACTTC.

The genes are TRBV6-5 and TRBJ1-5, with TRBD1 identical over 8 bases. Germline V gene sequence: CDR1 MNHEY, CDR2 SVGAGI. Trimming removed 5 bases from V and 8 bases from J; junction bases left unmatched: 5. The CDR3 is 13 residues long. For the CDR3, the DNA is TGTGCCAGCAGTCGGACAGGGTTGAAGCCCCAGCATTTT. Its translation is CASSRTGLKPQHF.

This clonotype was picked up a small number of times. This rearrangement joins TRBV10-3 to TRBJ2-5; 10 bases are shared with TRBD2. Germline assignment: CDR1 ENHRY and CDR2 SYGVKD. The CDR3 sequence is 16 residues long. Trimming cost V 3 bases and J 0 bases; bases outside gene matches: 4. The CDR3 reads CAISEPGTSDQETQYF. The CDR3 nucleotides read TGTGCCATCAGTGAACCCGGGACTAGCGACCAAGAGACCCAGTACTTC.

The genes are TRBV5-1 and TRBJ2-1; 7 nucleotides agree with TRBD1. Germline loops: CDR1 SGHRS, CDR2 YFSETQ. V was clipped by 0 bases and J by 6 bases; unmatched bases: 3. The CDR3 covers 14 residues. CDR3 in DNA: TGCGCCAGCAGCTTGGCGGGACAGCCCAATGAGCAGTTCTTC. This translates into CASSLAGQPNEQFF.

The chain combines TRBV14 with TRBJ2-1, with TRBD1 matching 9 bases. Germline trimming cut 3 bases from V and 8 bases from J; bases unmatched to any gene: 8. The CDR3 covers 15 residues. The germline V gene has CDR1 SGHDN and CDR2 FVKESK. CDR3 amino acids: CASSHPGQGTYEQFF. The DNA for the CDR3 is TGTGCCAGCAGCCATCCGGGACAGGGTACCTATGAGCAGTTCTTC.

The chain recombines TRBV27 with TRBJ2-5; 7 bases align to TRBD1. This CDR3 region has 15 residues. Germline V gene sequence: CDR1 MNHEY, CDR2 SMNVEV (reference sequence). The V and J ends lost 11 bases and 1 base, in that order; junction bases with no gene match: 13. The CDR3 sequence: CAAPWGRQGQETQYF. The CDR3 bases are TGTGCCGCCCCCTGGGGTCGACAGGGCCAAGAGACCCAGTACTTC.

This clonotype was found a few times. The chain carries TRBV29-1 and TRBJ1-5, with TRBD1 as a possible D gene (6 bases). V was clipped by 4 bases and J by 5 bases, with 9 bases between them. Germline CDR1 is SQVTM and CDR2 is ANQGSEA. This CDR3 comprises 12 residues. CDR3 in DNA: TGCAGCGTTGGGGGGGCTGATCAGCCCCAGCATTTT. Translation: CSVGGADQPQHF.

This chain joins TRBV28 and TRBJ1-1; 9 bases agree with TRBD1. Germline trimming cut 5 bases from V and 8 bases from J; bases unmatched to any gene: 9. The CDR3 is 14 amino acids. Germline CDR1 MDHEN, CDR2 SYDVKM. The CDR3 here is CASSDRDRELEAFF. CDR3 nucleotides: TGTGCCAGCAGTGACCGGGACAGGGAACTAGAAGCTTTCTTT.

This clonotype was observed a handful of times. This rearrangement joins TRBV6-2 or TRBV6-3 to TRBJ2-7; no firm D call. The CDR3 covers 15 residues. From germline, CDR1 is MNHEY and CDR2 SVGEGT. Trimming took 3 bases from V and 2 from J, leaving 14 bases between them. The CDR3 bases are TGTGCCAGCAGTTATCCAGGCGATATACCCTACGAGCAGTACTTC. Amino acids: CASSYPGDIPYEQYF.

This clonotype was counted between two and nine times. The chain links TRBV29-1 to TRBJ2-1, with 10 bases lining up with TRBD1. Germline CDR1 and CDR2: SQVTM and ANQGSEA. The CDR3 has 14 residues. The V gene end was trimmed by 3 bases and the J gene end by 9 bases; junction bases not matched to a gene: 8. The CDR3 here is CSVEEDRDRGEQFF. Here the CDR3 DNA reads TGCAGCGTTGAGGAGGACCGGGACAGGGGTGAGCAGTTCTTC.

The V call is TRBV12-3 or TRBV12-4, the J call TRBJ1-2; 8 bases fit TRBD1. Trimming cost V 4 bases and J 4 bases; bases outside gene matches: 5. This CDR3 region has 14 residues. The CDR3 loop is CASSSTTGAYGYTF. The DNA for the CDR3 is TGTGCCAGCAGTTCAACGACAGGGGCCTATGGCTACACCTTC.

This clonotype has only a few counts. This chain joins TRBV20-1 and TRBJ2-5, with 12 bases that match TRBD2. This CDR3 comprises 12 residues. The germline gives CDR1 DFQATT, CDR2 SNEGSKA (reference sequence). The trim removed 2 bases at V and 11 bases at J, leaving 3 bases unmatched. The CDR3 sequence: CSARSSGGEQYF. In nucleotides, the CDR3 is TGCAGTGCTAGATCTAGCGGGGGGGAGCAGTACTTC.

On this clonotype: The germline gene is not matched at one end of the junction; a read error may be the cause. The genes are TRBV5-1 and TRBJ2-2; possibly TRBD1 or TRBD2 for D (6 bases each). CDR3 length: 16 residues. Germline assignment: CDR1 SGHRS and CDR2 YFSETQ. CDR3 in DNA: TGCGCCAGCGGCTTGGAGGGGGACATGAACACCGGGGAGCTGCTTTTT. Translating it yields CASGLEGDMNTGELLF.

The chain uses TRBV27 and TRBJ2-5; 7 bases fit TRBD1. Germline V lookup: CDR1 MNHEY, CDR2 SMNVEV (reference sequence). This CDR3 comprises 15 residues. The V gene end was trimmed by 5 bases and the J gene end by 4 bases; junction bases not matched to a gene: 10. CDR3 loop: CASSKRDSLGETQYF. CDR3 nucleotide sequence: TGTGCCAGCAGTAAAAGGGACAGCCTGGGAGAGACCCAGTACTTC.

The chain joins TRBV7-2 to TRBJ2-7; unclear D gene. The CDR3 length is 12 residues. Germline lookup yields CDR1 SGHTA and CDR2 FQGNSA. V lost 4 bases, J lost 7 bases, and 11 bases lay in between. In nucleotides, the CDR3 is TGTGCCAGCAGCTCCTCAGTGCGGGAGCAGTACTTC. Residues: CASSSSVREQYF.

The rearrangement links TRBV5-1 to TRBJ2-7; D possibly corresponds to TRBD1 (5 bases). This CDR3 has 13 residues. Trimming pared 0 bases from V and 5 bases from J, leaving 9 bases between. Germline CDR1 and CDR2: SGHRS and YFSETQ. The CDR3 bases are TGCGCCAGCAGCTTGGGGCCCAGGGACGAGCAGTACTTC. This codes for CASSLGPRDEQYF.

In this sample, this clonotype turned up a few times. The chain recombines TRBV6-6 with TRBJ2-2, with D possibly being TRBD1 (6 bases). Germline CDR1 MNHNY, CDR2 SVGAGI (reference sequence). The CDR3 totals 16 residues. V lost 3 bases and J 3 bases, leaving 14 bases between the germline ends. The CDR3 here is CASSYTGSGYTGELFF. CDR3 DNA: TGTGCCAGCAGTTATACAGGGTCGGGATACACCGGGGAGCTGTTTTTT.

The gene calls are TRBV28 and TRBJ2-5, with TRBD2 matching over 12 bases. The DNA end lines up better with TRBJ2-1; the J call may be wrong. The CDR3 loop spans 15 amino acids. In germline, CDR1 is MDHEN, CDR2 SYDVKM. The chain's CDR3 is CASSFASGRANEQFF. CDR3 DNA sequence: TGTGCCAGCAGTTTCGCTAGCGGGAGGGCCAATGAGCAGTTCTTC.

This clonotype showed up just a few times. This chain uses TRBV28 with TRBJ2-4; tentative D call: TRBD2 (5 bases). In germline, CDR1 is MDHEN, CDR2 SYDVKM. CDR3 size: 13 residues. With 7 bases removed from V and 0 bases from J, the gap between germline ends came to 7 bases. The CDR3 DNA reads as TGTGCCAGCACTAGCCTAGCCAAAAACATTCAGTACTTC. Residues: CASTSLAKNIQYF.

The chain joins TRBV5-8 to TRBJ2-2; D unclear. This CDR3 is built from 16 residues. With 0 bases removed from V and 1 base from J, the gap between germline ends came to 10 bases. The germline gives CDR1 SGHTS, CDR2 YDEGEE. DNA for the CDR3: TGTGCCAGCAGCTTGGGAGTCAGAAAGAACACCGGGGAGCTGTTTTTT. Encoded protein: CASSLGVRKNTGELFF.

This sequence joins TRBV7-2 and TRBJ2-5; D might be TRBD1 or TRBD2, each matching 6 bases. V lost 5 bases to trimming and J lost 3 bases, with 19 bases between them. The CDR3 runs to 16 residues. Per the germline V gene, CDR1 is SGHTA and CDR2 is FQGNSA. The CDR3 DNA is TGTGCCAGCAGCCTCCGTGTAGGGGGGCGCGAAGAGACCCAGTACTTC. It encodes CASSLRVGGREETQYF.

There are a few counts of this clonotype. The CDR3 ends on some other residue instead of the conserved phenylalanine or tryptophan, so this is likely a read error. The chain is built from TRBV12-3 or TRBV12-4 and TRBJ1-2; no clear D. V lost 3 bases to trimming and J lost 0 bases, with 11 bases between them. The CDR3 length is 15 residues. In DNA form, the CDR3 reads TGTGCCAGCAGTTTCTTGGGCAGAACTAACTATGGCTACACCCTC. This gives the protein CASSFLGRTNYGYTL.

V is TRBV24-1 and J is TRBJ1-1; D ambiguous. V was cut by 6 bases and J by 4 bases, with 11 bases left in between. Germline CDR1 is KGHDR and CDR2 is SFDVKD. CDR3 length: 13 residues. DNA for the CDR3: TGTGCCACCAGTACCCTCGGGAGCACTGAAGCTTTCTTT. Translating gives CATSTLGSTEAFF.